This T cell receptor delta chain was documented in a study of DNA immune sequencing with unique molecular identifiers. All 8 TRDV and 4 TRDJ genes were targeted in 32-plex amplification of genomic DNA. Adapter PCR followed approximately 3 barcoding PCR cycles that attached a 12-nucleotide UMI. TCRdb redid the clone calls on the multiplex PCR reads with CATT. In the table there are hundreds of delta-chain clones, roughly 16% of which are singletons. General study findings and limits: TRD sequences lacking matching primers are not detectable by this approach.

Germline V gene sequence: CDR1 GEAIGNYY, CDR2 EKD. Between the trimmed V and J ends, which lost 0 bases and 1 base, there was a span of 9 bases. This CDR3 is built from 17 residues. In regard to this clone: Its antigen is currently unknown.

The gene calls are TRDV2 and TRDJ3; D is uncertain. The sample consisted of buffy coat blood. The TCR was taken from a human donor in good health. CDR3 DNA: TGTGCCTGTGACACCGTTATCCGGTCCTGGGACACCCGACAGATGTTTTTC. Translating it yields CACDTVIRSWDTRQMFF.